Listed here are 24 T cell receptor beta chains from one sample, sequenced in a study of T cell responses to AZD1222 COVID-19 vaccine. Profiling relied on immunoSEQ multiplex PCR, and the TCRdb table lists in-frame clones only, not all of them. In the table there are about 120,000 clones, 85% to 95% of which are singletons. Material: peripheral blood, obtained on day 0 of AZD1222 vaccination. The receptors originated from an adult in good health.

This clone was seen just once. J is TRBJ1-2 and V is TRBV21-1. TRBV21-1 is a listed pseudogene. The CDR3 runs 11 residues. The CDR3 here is CASSNISGYTF. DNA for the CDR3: TGTGCCAGCAGCAACATTAGCGGCTACACCTTC.

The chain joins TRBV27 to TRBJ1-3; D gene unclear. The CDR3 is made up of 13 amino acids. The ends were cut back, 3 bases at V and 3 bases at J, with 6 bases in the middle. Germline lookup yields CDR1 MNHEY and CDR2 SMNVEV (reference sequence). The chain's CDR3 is CASSLTHGNTIYF. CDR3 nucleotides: TGTGCCAGCAGTTTGACACATGGAAACACCATATATTTT.

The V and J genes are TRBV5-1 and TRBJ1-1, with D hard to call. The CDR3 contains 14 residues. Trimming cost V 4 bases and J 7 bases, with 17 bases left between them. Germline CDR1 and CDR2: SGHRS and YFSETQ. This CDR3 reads CASSQLTVTGEAFF. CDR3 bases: TGCGCCAGCAGCCAATTGACGGTGACTGGTGAAGCTTTCTTT.

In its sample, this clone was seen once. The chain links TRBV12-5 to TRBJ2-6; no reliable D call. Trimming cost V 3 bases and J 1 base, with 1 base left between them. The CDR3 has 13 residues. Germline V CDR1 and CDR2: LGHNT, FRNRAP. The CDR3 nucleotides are TGTGCTAGTGGTTTTTCTGGGGCCAACGTCCTGACTTTC. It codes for CASGFSGANVLTF.

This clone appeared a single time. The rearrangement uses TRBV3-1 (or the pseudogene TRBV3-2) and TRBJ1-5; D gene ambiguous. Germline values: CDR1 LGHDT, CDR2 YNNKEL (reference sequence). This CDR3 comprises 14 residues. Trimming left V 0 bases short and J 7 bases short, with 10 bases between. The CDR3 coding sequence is TGTGCCAGCAGCCAAGACTGGGGTGGACAGCCCCAGCATTTT. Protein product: CASSQDWGGQPQHF.

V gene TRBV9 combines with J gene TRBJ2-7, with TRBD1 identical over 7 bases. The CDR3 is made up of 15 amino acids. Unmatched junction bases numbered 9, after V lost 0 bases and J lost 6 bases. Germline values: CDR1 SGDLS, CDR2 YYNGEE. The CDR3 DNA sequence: TGTGCCAGCAGCGTAGGAGAGACAGGGTATGGCGAGCAGTACTTC. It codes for CASSVGETGYGEQYF.

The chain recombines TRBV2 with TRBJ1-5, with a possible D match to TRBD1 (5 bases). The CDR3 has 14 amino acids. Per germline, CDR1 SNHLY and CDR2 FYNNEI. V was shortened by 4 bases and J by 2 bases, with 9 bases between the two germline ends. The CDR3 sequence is CASSVEGGNQPQHF. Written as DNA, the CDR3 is TGTGCCAGCAGTGTGGAAGGGGGCAATCAGCCCCAGCATTTT.

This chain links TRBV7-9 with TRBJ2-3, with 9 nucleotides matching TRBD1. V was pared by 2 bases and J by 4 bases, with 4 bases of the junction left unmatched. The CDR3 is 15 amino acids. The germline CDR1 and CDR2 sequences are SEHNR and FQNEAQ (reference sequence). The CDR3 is CASSLKGQGPDTQYF. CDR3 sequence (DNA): TGTGCCAGCAGCTTAAAGGGACAGGGTCCAGATACGCAGTATTTT.

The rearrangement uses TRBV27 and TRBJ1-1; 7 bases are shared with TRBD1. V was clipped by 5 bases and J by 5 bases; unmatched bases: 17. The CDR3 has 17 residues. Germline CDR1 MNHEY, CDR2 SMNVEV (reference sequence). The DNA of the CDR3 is TGTGCCAGCAGTCCCTCGCCGTGGAGGGGGCGAGGGACTGAAGCTTTCTTT. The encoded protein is CASSPSPWRGRGTEAFF.

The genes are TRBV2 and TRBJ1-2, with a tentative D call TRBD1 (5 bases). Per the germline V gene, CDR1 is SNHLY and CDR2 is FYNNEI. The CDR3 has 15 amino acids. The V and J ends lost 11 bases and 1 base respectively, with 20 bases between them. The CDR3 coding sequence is TGTGCCCGCGGGTCGACAGAAGTATATAACTATGGCTACACCTTC. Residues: CARGSTEVYNYGYTF.

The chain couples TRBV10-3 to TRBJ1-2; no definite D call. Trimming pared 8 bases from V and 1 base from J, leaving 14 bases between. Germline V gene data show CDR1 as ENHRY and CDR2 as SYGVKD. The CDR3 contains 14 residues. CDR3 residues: CAIGDRSFNYGYTF. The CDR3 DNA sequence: TGTGCCATCGGGGATCGATCCTTTAACTATGGCTACACCTTC.

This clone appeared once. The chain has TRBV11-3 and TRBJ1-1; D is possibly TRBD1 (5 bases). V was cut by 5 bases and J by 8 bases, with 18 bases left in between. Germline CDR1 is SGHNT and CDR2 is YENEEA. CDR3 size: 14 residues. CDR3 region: CASSQRGRGNEAFF. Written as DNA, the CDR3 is TGTGCCAGCAGCCAGAGAGGGAGGGGTAACGAAGCTTTCTTT.

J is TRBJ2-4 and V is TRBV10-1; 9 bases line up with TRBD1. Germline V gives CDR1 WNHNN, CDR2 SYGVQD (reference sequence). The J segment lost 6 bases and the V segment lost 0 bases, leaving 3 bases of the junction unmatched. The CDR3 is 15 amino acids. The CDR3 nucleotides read TGCGCCAGCAGTGAGTCTGACAGGGGGGGAAACATTCAGTACTTC. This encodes CASSESDRGGNIQYF.

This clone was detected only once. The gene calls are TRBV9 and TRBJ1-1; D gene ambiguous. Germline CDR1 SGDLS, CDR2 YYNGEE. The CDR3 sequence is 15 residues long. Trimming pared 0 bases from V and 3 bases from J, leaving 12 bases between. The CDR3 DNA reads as TGTGCCAGCAGCGTAGTTAAGAGGAATCACACTGAAGCTTTCTTT. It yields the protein CASSVVKRNHTEAFF.

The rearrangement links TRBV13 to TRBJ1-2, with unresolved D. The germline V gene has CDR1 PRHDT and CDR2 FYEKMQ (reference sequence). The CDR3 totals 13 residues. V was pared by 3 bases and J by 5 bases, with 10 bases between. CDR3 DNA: TGTGCCAGCAGCTTTTTTGGGGTTTATGGCTACACCTTC. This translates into CASSFFGVYGYTF.

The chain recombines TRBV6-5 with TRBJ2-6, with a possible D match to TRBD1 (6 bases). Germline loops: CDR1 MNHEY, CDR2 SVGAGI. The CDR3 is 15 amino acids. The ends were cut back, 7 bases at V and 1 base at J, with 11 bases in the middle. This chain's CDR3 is CASTQRGSGANVLTF. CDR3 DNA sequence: TGTGCCAGCACTCAAAGGGGGTCTGGGGCCAACGTCCTGACTTTC.

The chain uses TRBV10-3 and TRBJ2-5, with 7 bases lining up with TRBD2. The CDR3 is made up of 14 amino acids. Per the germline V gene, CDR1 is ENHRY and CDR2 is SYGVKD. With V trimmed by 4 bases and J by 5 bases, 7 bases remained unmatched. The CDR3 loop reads CAISAGLLRETQYF. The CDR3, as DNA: TGTGCCATCAGTGCGGGACTACTCCGGGAGACCCAGTACTTC.

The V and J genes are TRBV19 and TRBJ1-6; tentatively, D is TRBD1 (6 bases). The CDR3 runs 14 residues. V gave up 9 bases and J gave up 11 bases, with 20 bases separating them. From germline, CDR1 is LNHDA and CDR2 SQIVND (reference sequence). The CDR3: CASGGQPESAPLHF. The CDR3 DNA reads TGTGCCAGCGGGGGGCAGCCCGAGAGTGCACCCCTCCACTTT.

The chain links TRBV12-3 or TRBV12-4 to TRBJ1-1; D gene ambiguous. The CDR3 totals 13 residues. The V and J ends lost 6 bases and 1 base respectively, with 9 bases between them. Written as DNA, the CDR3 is TGTGCCAGCAGATCCACCGAGAACACTGAAGCTTTCTTT. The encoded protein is CASRSTENTEAFF.

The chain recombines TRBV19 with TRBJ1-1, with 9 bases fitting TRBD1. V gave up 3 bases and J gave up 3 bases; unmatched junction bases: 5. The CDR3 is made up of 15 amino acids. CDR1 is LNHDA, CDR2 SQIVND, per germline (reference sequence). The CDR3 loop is CASSIGTGLDTEAFF. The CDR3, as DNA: TGTGCCAGTAGTATTGGGACAGGGTTAGACACTGAAGCTTTCTTT.

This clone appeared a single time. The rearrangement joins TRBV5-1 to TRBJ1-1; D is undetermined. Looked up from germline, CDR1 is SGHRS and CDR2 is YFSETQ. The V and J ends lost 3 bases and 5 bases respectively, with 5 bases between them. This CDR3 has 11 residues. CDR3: CASSYGTEAFF. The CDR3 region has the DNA TGCGCCAGCAGCTATGGGACTGAAGCTTTCTTT.

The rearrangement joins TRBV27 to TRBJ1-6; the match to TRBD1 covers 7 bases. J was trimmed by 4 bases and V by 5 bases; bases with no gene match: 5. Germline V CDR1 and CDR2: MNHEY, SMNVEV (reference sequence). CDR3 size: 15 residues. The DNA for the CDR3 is TGTGCCAGCAGTCCATGGACAGGTTATAATTCACCCCTCCACTTT. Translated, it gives CASSPWTGYNSPLHF.

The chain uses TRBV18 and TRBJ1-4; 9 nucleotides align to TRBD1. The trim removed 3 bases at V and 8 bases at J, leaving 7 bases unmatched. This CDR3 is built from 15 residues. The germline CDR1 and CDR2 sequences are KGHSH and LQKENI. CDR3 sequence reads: CASSPPDRGGEKLFF. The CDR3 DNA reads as TGTGCCAGCTCACCGCCGGACAGGGGAGGCGAAAAACTGTTTTTT.

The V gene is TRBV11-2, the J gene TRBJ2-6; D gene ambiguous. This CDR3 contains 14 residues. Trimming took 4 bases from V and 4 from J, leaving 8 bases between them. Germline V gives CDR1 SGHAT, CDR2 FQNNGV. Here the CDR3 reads CASSSLAGANVLTF. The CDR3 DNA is TGTGCCAGCAGCTCCTTGGCCGGGGCCAACGTCCTGACTTTC.